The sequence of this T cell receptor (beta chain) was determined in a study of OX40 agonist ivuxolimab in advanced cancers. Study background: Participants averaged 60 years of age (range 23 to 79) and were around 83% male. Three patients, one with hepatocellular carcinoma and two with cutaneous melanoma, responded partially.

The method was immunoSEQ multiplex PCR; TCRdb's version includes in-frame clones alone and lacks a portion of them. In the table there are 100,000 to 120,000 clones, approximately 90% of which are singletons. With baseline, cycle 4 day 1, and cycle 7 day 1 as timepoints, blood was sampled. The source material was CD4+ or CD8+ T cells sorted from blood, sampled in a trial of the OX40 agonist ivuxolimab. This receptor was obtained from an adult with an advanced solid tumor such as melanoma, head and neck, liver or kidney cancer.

The chain's CDR3 is CASSEKGFYSGNTIYF. The CDR3 DNA sequence: TGTGCCAGCAGTGAAAAAGGTTTTTACTCTGGAAACACCATATATTTT. The rearrangement joins TRBV2 to TRBJ1-3; D unresolved. Germline values: CDR1 SNHLY, CDR2 FYNNEI. CDR3 length: 16 residues. V was trimmed by 2 bases and J by 0 bases, leaving 11 bases between them.